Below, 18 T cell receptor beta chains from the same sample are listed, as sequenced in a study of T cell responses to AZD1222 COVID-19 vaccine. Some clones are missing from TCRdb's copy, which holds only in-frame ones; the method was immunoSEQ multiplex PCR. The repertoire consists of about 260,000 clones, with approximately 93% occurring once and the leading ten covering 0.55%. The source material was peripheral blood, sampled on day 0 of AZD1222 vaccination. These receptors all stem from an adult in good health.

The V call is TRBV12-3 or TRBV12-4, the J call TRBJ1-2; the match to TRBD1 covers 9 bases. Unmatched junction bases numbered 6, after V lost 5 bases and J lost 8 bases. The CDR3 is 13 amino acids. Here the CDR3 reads CASSPGQGYGYTF. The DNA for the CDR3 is TGTGCCAGCAGTCCAGGACAGGGGTACGGCTACACCTTC.

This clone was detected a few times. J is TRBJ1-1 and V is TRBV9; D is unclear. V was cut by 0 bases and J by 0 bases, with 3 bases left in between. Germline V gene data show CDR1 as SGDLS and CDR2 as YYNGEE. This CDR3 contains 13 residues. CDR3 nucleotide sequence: TGTGCCAGCAGCGTAGGGATGAACACTGAAGCTTTCTTT. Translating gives CASSVGMNTEAFF.

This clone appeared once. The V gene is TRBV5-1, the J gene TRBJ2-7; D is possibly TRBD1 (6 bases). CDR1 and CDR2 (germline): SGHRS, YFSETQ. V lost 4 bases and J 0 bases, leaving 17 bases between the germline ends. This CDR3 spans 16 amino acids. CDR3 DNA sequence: TGCGCCAGCAGCCCACAACACAGGGCTAGCTCCTACGAGCAGTACTTC. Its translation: CASSPQHRASSYEQYF. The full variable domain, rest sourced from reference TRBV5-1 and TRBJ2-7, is KAGVTQTPRYLIKTRGQQVTLSCSPISGHRSVSWYQQTPGQGLQFLFEYFSETQRNKGNFPGRFSGRQFSNSRSEMNVSTLELGDSALYLCASSPQHRASSYEQYFGPGTRLTVT.

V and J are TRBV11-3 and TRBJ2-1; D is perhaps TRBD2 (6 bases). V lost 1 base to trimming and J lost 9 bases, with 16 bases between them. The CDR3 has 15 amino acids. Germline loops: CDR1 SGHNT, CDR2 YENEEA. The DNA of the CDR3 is TGTGCCAGCAGCTTAGGACGGGGCGGGAAAGGTGAGCAGTTCTTC. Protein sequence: CASSLGRGGKGEQFF.

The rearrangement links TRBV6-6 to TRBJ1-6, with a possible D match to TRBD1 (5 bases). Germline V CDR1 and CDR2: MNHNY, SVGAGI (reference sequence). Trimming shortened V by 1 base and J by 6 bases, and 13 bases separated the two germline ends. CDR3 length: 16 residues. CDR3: CASSYYGGKSNSPLHF. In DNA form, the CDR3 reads TGTGCCAGCAGTTACTACGGGGGGAAGAGTAATTCACCCCTCCACTTT.

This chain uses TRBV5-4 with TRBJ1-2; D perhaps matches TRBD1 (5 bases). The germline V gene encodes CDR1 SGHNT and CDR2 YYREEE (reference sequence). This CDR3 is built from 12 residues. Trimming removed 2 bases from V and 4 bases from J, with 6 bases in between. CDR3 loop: CASSLDSYGYTF. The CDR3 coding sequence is TGTGCCAGCAGCTTAGACAGCTATGGCTACACCTTC.

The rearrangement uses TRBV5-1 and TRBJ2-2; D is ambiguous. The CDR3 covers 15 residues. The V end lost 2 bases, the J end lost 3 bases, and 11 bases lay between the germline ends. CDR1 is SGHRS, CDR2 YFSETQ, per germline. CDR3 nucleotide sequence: TGCGCCAGCAGCTTAGACCGGAGTGACACCGGGGAGCTGTTTTTT. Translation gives CASSLDRSDTGELFF.

The CDR3 region is CATSAGTGLAHHPYEQYF. The CDR3, as DNA: TGTGCCACCAGTGCCGGGACGGGGCTAGCGCACCATCCCTACGAGCAGTACTTC. The chain combines TRBV24-1 with TRBJ2-7; a possible D gene is TRBD2 (6 bases). V lost 5 bases and J lost 2, with 24 bases in between. The CDR3 runs 18 residues. Germline V gives CDR1 KGHDR, CDR2 SFDVKD.

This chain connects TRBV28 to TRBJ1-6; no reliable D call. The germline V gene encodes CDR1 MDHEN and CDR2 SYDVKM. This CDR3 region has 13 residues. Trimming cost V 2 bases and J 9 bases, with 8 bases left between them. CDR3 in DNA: TGTGCCAGCAGTTTACGGGGTGGTTCACCCCTCCACTTT. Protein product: CASSLRGGSPLHF. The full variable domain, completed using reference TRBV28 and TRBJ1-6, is DVKVTQSSRYLVKRTGEKVFLECVQDMDHENMFWYRQDPGLGLRLIYFSYDVKMKEKGDIPEGYSVSREKKERFSLILESASTNQTSMYLCASSLRGGSPLHFGNGTRLTVT.

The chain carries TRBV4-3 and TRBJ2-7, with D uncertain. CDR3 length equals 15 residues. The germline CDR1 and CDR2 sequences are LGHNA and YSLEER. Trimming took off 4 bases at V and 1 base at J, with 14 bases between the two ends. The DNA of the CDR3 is TGCGCCAGCAGCCGCTTCTGGGAAAGGTCCTACGAGCAGTACTTC. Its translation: CASSRFWERSYEQYF.

The CDR3 spells CSAGIAEAFF. In DNA, the CDR3 is TGCAGTGCCGGAATCGCTGAAGCTTTCTTT. V and J are TRBV20-1 and TRBJ1-1; D is undetermined. Per the germline V gene, CDR1 is DFQATT and CDR2 is SNEGSKA (reference sequence). This CDR3 spans 10 amino acids. V was shortened by 6 bases and J by 6 bases, with 8 bases between the two germline ends.

The CDR3 reads CASSISDINYGYTF. The CDR3 nucleotides are TGTGCCAGTAGTATCTCCGACATAAACTATGGCTACACCTTC. The rearrangement joins TRBV19 to TRBJ1-2; D unclear. Germline values: CDR1 LNHDA, CDR2 SQIVND (reference sequence). V was clipped by 3 bases and J by 2 bases, with 10 bases between them. The CDR3 covers 14 residues.

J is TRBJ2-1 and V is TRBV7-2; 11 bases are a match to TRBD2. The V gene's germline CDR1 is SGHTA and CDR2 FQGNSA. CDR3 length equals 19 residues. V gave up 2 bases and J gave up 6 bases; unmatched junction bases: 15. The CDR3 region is CASSLSLPTSGSFGNEQFF. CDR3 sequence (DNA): TGTGCCAGCAGCTTAAGCCTCCCCACTAGCGGGAGTTTCGGCAATGAGCAGTTCTTC.

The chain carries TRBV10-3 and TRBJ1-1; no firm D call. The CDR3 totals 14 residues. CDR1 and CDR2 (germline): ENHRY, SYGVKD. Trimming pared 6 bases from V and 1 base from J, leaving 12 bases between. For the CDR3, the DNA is TGTGCCATCAGCGAAGTCGAGGGGAACACTGAAGCTTTCTTT. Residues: CAISEVEGNTEAFF.

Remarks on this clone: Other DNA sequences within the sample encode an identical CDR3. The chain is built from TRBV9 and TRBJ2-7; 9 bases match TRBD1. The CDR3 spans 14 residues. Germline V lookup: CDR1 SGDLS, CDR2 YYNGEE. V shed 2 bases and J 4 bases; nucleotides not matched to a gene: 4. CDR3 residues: CASSVGQGRYEQYF. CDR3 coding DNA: TGTGCCAGCAGCGTGGGACAGGGTAGGTACGAGCAGTACTTC.

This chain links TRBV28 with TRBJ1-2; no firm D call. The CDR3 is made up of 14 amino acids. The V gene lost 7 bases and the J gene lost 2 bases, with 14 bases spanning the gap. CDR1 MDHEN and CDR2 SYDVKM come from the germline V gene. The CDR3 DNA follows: TGTGCCAGCAAGGCTGAAGGGCAGAACTATGGCTACACCTTC. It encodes CASKAEGQNYGYTF.

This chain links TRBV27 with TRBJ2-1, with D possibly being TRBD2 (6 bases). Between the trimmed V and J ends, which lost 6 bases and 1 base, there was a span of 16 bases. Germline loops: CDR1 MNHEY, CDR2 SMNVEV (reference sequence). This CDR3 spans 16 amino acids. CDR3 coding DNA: TGTGCCAGCAGCCGAAGGTGGGGGACTTCCTACAATGAGCAGTTCTTC. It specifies CASSRRWGTSYNEQFF.

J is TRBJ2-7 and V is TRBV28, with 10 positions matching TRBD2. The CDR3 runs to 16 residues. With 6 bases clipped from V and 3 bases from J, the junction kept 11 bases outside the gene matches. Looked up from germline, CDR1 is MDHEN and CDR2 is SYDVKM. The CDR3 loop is CASSLYSGGHRYEQYF. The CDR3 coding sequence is TGTGCCAGCAGCCTATATAGCGGGGGGCACCGCTACGAGCAGTACTTC.